The 5 T cell receptor beta chains reported below all come from one sample, sequenced in a study of response to subunit inactivated influenza vaccine. TCRdb re-derived calls from the RT-PCR reads in MiXCR, one entry per CDR3 protein. Here the sample spans 650,000 to 800,000 distinct CDR3 sequences, about 14% being singletons. The sequencing here drew on PBMCs from blood, taken roughly 2 weeks before vaccination. All receptors derive from a man aged 50-60 years who received an inactivated influenza vaccine.

The genes are TRBV18 and TRBJ1-1; D is unresolved. The CDR3 sequence is 12 residues long. Trimming left V 2 bases short and J 8 bases short, with 9 bases between. Germline V gene data show CDR1 as KGHSH and CDR2 as LQKENI. CDR3 sequence reads: CASSPASNEAFF. In DNA, the CDR3 is TGTGCCAGCTCACCAGCGAGCAACGAAGCTTTCTTT.

In its sample, this clonotype was seen many times. The chain recombines TRBV7-2 with TRBJ2-3, with a tentative D call TRBD2 (7 bases). V was trimmed by 5 bases and J by 5 bases, leaving 14 bases between them. The CDR3 extends over 14 amino acids. Germline V lookup: CDR1 SGHTA, CDR2 FQGNSA. The CDR3 DNA is TGTGCCAGCAGCCCCCAGGGGAGGGGAGATACGCAGTATTTT. Translating it yields CASSPQGRGDTQYF.

This clonotype showed up many times. This sequence joins TRBV6-6 and TRBJ2-1, with 7 nucleotides matching TRBD2. Trimming cost V 8 bases and J 6 bases; bases outside gene matches: 4. The CDR3 is made up of 12 amino acids. CDR1 is MNHNY and CDR2 is SVGAGI in the germline V gene (reference sequence). CDR3 sequence (DNA): TGTGCCAGCGAGGGAGGGGTCAATGAGCAGTTCTTC. Protein sequence: CASEGGVNEQFF.

This clonotype has only a few counts. The gene calls are TRBV28 and TRBJ2-1; 10 positions agree with TRBD2. The CDR3 extends over 12 amino acids. The ends lost 4 bases at V and 12 bases at J; junction bases unmatched: 3. Germline V CDR1 and CDR2: MDHEN, SYDVKM. The CDR3 loop is CASSWASGRQFF. The CDR3 DNA reads TGTGCCAGCAGTTGGGCTAGCGGGAGGCAGTTCTTC.

This clonotype appeared a few times. The chain recombines TRBV28 with TRBJ1-5, with D possibly matching TRBD1 (6 bases). This CDR3 is built from 16 residues. V dropped 1 base and J dropped 0 bases, with 10 bases sitting between them. Germline V gene sequence: CDR1 MDHEN, CDR2 SYDVKM. The CDR3 bases are TGTGCCAGCAGTTTATTGGGCAGGGGTAGCAATCAGCCCCAGCATTTT. It specifies CASSLLGRGSNQPQHF.